This T cell receptor (beta chain) came from a study of long-term antiretroviral therapy in people with HIV. Study-level points and caveats: Blood collection from the mid-2000s to the late 2010s possibly occurred under older ART regimens. Diversity rose after ART but stayed below transplant donor controls. All time points showed a repertoire dominated by clones expanded before ART.

With regard to this clone: The antigen remains undetermined.

Deletions cut 0 bases from V and 0 bases from J, with 3 bases between. Per germline, CDR1 SGHNT and CDR2 YYREEE (reference sequence). CDR3 length: 14 residues. Every one of the donors gave at least one pre-ART PBMC sample and at least two post-ART PBMC samples. Survey-level immunoSEQ v3.0 assays were run. The table came from immunoSEQ multiplex PCR; TCRdb's copy has only in-frame clones and leaves some out. Of over 8,500 clones in the sample, around 82% were seen once. This TCR derives from a man aged 25 to 40 with HIV. This sequence joins TRBV5-4 and TRBJ1-4; D uncertain. Sequenced here: unsorted PBMCs, sampled 0.4 years before starting antiretroviral therapy. The CDR3 here is CASSLAATNEKLFF. The CDR3 region has the DNA TGTGCCAGCAGCTTGGCTGCAACTAATGAAAAACTGTTTTTT.